This section outlines one T cell receptor beta chain sequence together with its context. The sample comes from a study of blood T cell repertoires in COVID-19. The V gene's germline CDR1 is GTSNPN and CDR2 SVGIG (reference sequence). CDR3 length: 15 residues. V was trimmed by 4 bases and J by 0 bases, leaving 13 bases between them. Method: immunoSEQ multiplex PCR; TCRdb's copy keeps in-frame clones and lacks some. Among around 330,000 clones listed, around nine tenths were seen once. The clonotype was recovered from a woman aged 40 to 55 who had recovered from COVID-19. This rearrangement joins TRBV30 to TRBJ1-3, with D possibly being TRBD1 (6 bases). What was sequenced was PBMCs or T cells enriched from blood (not recorded which). The CDR3 is CAWTLGGASGNTIYF. CDR3 DNA sequence: TGTGCCTGGACCCTAGGGGGGGCCTCTGGAAACACCATATATTTT.